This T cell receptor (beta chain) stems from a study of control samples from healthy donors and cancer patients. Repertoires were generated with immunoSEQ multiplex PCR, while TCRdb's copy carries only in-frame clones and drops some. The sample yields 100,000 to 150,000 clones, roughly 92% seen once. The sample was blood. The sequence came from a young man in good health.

The CDR3 reads CASSPPGTGGTEAFF. In nucleotides, the CDR3 is TGTGCCAGCAGTCCCCCAGGGACAGGGGGCACTGAAGCTTTCTTT. V usage is TRBV6-5 and J usage is TRBJ1-1; 11 bases agree with TRBD1. Trimming at V came to 5 bases and at J to 4 bases, leaving 6 bases not matched to a gene. Germline CDR1 reads MNHEY; CDR2 reads SVGAGI. This CDR3 region has 15 residues.